Listed here are 24 T cell receptor beta chains from one sample, sequenced in a study of beta chain features in type 1 diabetes. Since all of the isolated RNA was reverse transcribed, expressed TCRB transcripts were what got sequenced. Data came from immunoSEQ multiplex PCR; TCRdb stores just in-frame clones and leaves some out. The sample yields around 200,000 clones, 10% to 15% seen once. Sequencing input: central memory CD4+ T cells from blood. The receptors stem from a woman between 18 and 30 years old in good health.

V is TRBV12-5 and J is TRBJ2-2; D is undetermined. The CDR3 covers 14 residues. The V gene's germline CDR1 is LGHNT and CDR2 FRNRAP. The V end lost 2 bases, the J end lost 3 bases, and 7 bases lay between the germline ends. CDR3 nucleotides: TGTGCTAGTGGTTTGAACAGCCACACCGGGGAGCTGTTTTTT. Its translation is CASGLNSHTGELFF.

The chain employs TRBV29-1 and TRBJ1-6, with a weak D call TRBD1 (6 bases). The CDR3 has 15 amino acids. Trimming removed 5 bases from V and 0 bases from J, with 11 bases in between. CDR1 is SQVTM and CDR2 is ANQGSEA in the germline V gene. DNA for the CDR3: TGCAGCGTTACCACAGGGAGCTCCTATAATTCACCCCTCCACTTT. The encoded protein is CSVTTGSSYNSPLHF. Based on the CDR3 plus reference TRBV29-1 and TRBJ1-6, the full variable domain is SAVISQKPSRDICQRGTSLTIQCQVDSQVTMMFWYRQQPGQSLTLIATANQGSEATYESGFVIDKFPISRPNLTFSTLTVSNMSPEDSSIYLCSVTTGSSYNSPLHFGNGTRLTVT.

This rearrangement joins TRBV2 to TRBJ2-5; TRBD2 aligns across 8 bases. Per the germline V gene, CDR1 is SNHLY and CDR2 is FYNNEI. V shed 7 bases and J 0 bases; nucleotides not matched to a gene: 7. The CDR3 is 15 amino acids. CDR3 sequence: CASMPGGGYQETQYF. CDR3 coding DNA: TGTGCCAGCATGCCCGGCGGGGGGTACCAAGAGACCCAGTACTTC.

This clone turned up a few times. The V gene is TRBV19, the J gene TRBJ2-7, with TRBD2 identical over 15 bases. The CDR3 length is 14 residues. Trimming cost V 5 bases and J 5 bases; bases outside gene matches: 1. The V gene's germline CDR1 is LNHDA and CDR2 SQIVND (reference sequence). The CDR3 region is CASSGTSGRNEQYF. In nucleotides, the CDR3 is TGTGCCAGTAGTGGGACTAGCGGGAGGAACGAGCAGTACTTC.

This clone has a handful of counts. The rearrangement joins TRBV27 to TRBJ2-7, with D unclear. V lost 3 bases and J 1 base, leaving 10 bases between the germline ends. Germline V CDR1 and CDR2: MNHEY, SMNVEV (reference sequence). The CDR3 extends over 14 amino acids. This CDR3 reads CASSLNYLSYEQYF. CDR3 sequence (DNA): TGTGCCAGCAGTTTGAACTACCTATCCTACGAGCAGTACTTC.

This clone has a handful of counts. The rearrangement uses TRBV5-4 and TRBJ1-2; a possible D gene is TRBD1 (5 bases). Trimming shortened V by 1 base and J by 8 bases, and 12 bases separated the two germline ends. The germline CDR1 and CDR2 sequences are SGHNT and YYREEE (reference sequence). This CDR3 has 13 residues. This CDR3 is CASSLPGFSGYTF. CDR3 DNA: TGTGCCAGCAGCTTGCCAGGGTTTTCCGGCTACACCTTC. Full variable domain (outside the CDR3, taken from reference TRBV5-4 and TRBJ1-2): ETGVTQSPTHLIKTRGQQVTLRCSSQSGHNTVSWYQQALGQGPQFIFQYYREEENGRGNFPPRFSGLQFPNYSSELNVNALELDDSALYLCASSLPGFSGYTFGSGTRLTVV.

The chain carries TRBV7-8 and TRBJ1-2; possible D gene TRBD1, 6 bases. CDR3 length: 17 residues. Trimming left V 2 bases short and J 0 bases short, with 16 bases between. Germline V gives CDR1 SGHVS, CDR2 FQNEAQ. The CDR3 reads CASSLYRTAQANYGYTF. For the CDR3, the DNA is TGTGCCAGCAGCTTATATCGGACAGCCCAAGCTAACTATGGCTACACCTTC. Variable domain in full (rest from reference TRBV7-8 and TRBJ1-2): GAGVSQSPRYKVAKRGQDVALRCDPISGHVSLFWYQQALGQGPEFLTYFQNEAQLDKSGLPSDRFFAERPEGSVSTLKIQRTQQEDSAVYLCASSLYRTAQANYGYTFGSGTRLTVV.

The chain links TRBV14 to TRBJ2-1; 11 nucleotides align to TRBD2. The CDR3 totals 16 residues. Germline CDR1 and CDR2: SGHDN and FVKESK. The junction had 3 bases not matched to a gene; V was cut back by 4 bases and J by 1 base. In nucleotides, the CDR3 is TGTGCCAGCAGCCTTACTAGCGGGGGATCCTACAATGAGCAGTTCTTC. Its translation: CASSLTSGGSYNEQFF. The whole variable domain, filled in from reference TRBV14 and TRBJ2-1, reads EAGVTQFPSHSVIEKGQTVTLRCDPISGHDNLYWYRRVMGKEIKFLLHFVKESKQDESGMPNNRFLAERTGGTYSTLKVQPAELEDSGVYFCASSLTSGGSYNEQFFGPGTRLTVL.

J is TRBJ2-7 and V is TRBV11-1; D perhaps matches TRBD2 (5 bases). The V and J ends lost 4 bases and 4 bases respectively, with 17 bases between them. The germline V gene encodes CDR1 SGHAT and CDR2 FQDESV (reference sequence). The CDR3 is 15 amino acids. The CDR3 coding sequence is TGTGCCAGCAGCTCAAGCGGCCCGATAAAATACGAGCAGTACTTC. Protein: CASSSSGPIKYEQYF.

This clone has only a few counts. The chain combines TRBV4-2 with TRBJ2-5; tentative D call: TRBD2 (5 bases). Trimming took off 0 bases at V and 1 base at J, with 12 bases between the two ends. CDR1 is LGHNA, CDR2 YNFKEQ, per germline. The CDR3 length is 16 residues. CDR3 sequence reads: CASSQDGSAGQETQYF. CDR3 coding DNA: TGTGCCAGCAGCCAAGATGGCTCGGCGGGCCAAGAGACCCAGTACTTC.

This sequence joins TRBV15 and TRBJ2-3; D uncertain. V was trimmed by 5 bases and J by 0 bases, leaving 12 bases between them. Germline CDR1 is LNHNV and CDR2 is YYDKDF (reference sequence). This CDR3 is 15 amino acids long. This chain's CDR3 is CATSPRPGSTDTQYF. In nucleotides, the CDR3 is TGTGCCACCAGCCCCCGACCCGGGAGCACAGATACGCAGTATTTT. The full variable domain, completed using reference TRBV15 and TRBJ2-3, is DAMVIQNPRYQVTQFGKPVTLSCSQTLNHNVMYWYQQKSSQAPKLLFHYYDKDFNNEADTPDNFQSRRPNTSFCFLDIRSPGLGDTAMYLCATSPRPGSTDTQYFGPGTRLTVL.

CDR3: CAWLTTSGITDTQYF. In DNA, the CDR3 is TGTGCCTGGCTCACGACTAGCGGGATCACAGATACGCAGTATTTT. This chain uses TRBV30 with TRBJ2-3, with 11 nucleotides matching TRBD2. Unmatched junction bases numbered 6, after V lost 5 bases and J lost 2 bases. CDR1 and CDR2 from the germline V gene are GTSNPN and SVGIG (reference sequence). The CDR3 contains 15 residues.

The chain couples TRBV19 to TRBJ1-2, with 8 bases identical to TRBD1. Germline V gene data show CDR1 as LNHDA and CDR2 as SQIVND (reference sequence). The CDR3 consists of 14 residues. V dropped 0 bases and J dropped 8; count of bases not matched to a gene: 5. The CDR3 loop is CASSIDWTGSGYTF. The CDR3 region has the DNA TGTGCCAGTAGTATAGATTGGACAGGGAGCGGCTACACCTTC.

V and J are TRBV28 and TRBJ2-1; 10 nucleotides agree with TRBD1. The CDR3 is 18 amino acids. Germline V CDR1 and CDR2: MDHEN, SYDVKM. The V gene end was trimmed by 2 bases and the J gene end by 7 bases; junction bases not matched to a gene: 14. CDR3 in amino acids: CASSLGDNRDRGKNEQFF. Written as DNA, the CDR3 is TGTGCCAGCAGTTTAGGAGATAACCGGGACAGGGGCAAGAATGAGCAGTTCTTC.

This chain links TRBV28 with TRBJ2-7; 10 bases map to TRBD1. J lost 5 bases, V lost 2 bases, and 6 bases had no gene match. Germline loops: CDR1 MDHEN, CDR2 SYDVKM. This CDR3 has 15 residues. In nucleotides, the CDR3 is TGTGCCAGCAGTTTAGCGGGGACAGGGGCCCACGAGCAGTACTTC. It is translated as CASSLAGTGAHEQYF.

This sequence joins TRBV25-1 and TRBJ2-7; TRBD1 matches 8 bases. Trimming removed 4 bases from V and 0 bases from J; junction bases left unmatched: 5. The V gene's germline CDR1 is MGHDK and CDR2 SYGVNS. CDR3 size: 15 residues. The CDR3 spells CASSGWTGSSYEQYF. The CDR3 bases are TGTGCCAGCAGTGGTTGGACAGGGAGCTCCTACGAGCAGTACTTC.

This clone was counted a few times. The chain is built from TRBV9 and TRBJ2-5; TRBD1 matches at 9 bases. This CDR3 spans 16 amino acids. Germline V gene sequence: CDR1 SGDLS, CDR2 YYNGEE. With 4 bases clipped from V and 4 bases from J, the junction kept 11 bases outside the gene matches. Written as DNA, the CDR3 is TGTGCCAGCAGCCCGTCCGGGACAGGGCTTGGAGAGACCCAGTACTTC. Its protein is CASSPSGTGLGETQYF.

The chain links TRBV7-9 to TRBJ2-5; D is ambiguous. This CDR3 has 14 residues. V lost 4 bases to trimming and J lost 2 bases, with 11 bases between them. CDR1 and CDR2 (germline): SEHNR, FQNEAQ (reference sequence). The CDR3 DNA reads TGTGCCAGCAGCTCCTCTAGATTACAAGAGACCCAGTACTTC. Its translation is CASSSSRLQETQYF.

The gene calls are TRBV7-8 and TRBJ2-7; 9 nucleotides agree with TRBD2. Looked up from germline, CDR1 is SGHVS and CDR2 is FQNEAQ. The CDR3 contains 15 residues. The V segment lost 2 bases and the J segment 4 bases; nucleotides outside the gene matches: 6. Written as DNA, the CDR3 is TGTGCCAGCAGCTTACTTAGCGGGAGTTCATACGAGCAGTACTTC. Translation: CASSLLSGSSYEQYF.

This clone was detected a few times. Other DNA sequences in this sample translate to the same CDR3. The chain links TRBV30 to TRBJ1-4; D unresolved. Trimming took 3 bases from V and 8 from J, leaving 7 bases between them. This CDR3 is 11 amino acids long. Looked up from germline, CDR1 is GTSNPN and CDR2 is SVGIG (reference sequence). CDR3 loop: CAWSIREKLFF. CDR3 DNA: TGTGCCTGGAGCATCCGGGAAAAACTGTTTTTT.

The chain couples TRBV12-5 to TRBJ2-1; the match to TRBD2 covers 11 bases. The CDR3 sequence is 15 residues long. Per the germline V gene, CDR1 is LGHNT and CDR2 is FRNRAP. Losses at the gene ends were 6 bases for V and 6 bases for J; bases not matched to a gene: 7. The CDR3 nucleotides read TGTGCTAGTGGATCCGGGACTAGCGGCCCCAATGAGCAGTTCTTC. The encoded protein is CASGSGTSGPNEQFF.

This clone was detected only a few times. The chain recombines TRBV18 with TRBJ2-3, with 7 bases lining up with TRBD2. Germline loops: CDR1 KGHSH, CDR2 LQKENI. V lost 3 bases, J lost 2 bases, and 5 bases stayed unmatched. This CDR3 spans 15 amino acids. The CDR3 bases are TGTGCCAGCTCACCGAGTGGGAGGGCCACAGATACGCAGTATTTT. Protein product: CASSPSGRATDTQYF.

This clone was observed a few times. The chain joins TRBV25-1 to TRBJ1-2, with D tentatively TRBD1 (6 bases). CDR3 length: 13 amino acids. Trimming took 6 bases from V and 8 from J, leaving 16 bases between them. Germline V lookup: CDR1 MGHDK, CDR2 SYGVNS. The CDR3 reads CASRGLGGVGYTF. CDR3 DNA: TGTGCCAGCAGGGGACTAGGGGGGGTAGGCTACACCTTC.

A few counts support this clone. V and J are TRBV18 and TRBJ2-1, with TRBD2 matching 9 bases. V gave up 0 bases and J gave up 8 bases; unmatched junction bases: 5. The CDR3 runs to 15 residues. CDR1 and CDR2 from the germline V gene are KGHSH and LQKENI. DNA of the CDR3: TGTGCCAGCTCACCACCGGGACTAGCCTTCCATGAGCAGTTCTTC. This codes for CASSPPGLAFHEQFF.